The rows below give T cell receptor beta chains drawn from one sample of a study of shared clonotypes between healthy human individuals. Data came from immunoSEQ multiplex PCR; TCRdb stores just in-frame clones and leaves some out. Of hundreds of thousands of clones in the sample, roughly 72% are singletons; the top ten hold around 2%. The sequenced sample consisted of memory CD4+ T cells sorted from blood. These receptors were collected from a young woman in good health. The CDR3 runs from the conserved cysteine through the conserved F or W. A D gene is named only where the DNA matches it firmly. Not all rows give a size; the values are once, few, many and, for expanded clones, a class.

TRBJ2-2	TRBV7-9	-	TRBD2	CASSLSLAGNTGELFF	TGTGCCAGCAGCTTAAGCCTAGCGGGAAACACCGGGGAGCTGTTTTTT
TRBJ1-4	TRBV5-1	few	-	CASRSRENEKLFF	TGCGCCAGCAGGAGTAGGGAGAATGAAAAACTGTTTTTT
TRBJ2-7	TRBV25-1	-	-	CASSEYVEGREQYF	TGTGCCAGCAGTGAATATGTGGAGGGACGCGAGCAGTACTTC
TRBJ1-5	TRBV4-2	-	-	CASRSDSNSNQPQHF	TGTGCCAGCCGCTCAGACAGCAATAGCAATCAGCCCCAGCATTTT
TRBJ2-7	TRBV7-2	-	TRBD2	CASSLELAVYEQYF	TGTGCCAGCAGCTTAGAACTAGCGGTCTACGAGCAGTACTTC
TRBJ2-6	TRBV30	-	-	CAWGSDSGANVLTF	TGTGCCTGGGGTAGTGACTCTGGGGCCAACGTCCTGACTTTC
TRBJ2-2	TRBV7-8	-	-	CASSLDWNTGELFF	TGTGCCAGCAGCTTAGACTGGAACACCGGGGAGCTGTTTTTT
TRBJ2-1	TRBV2	few	-	CASSRLGTYNEQFF	TGTGCCAGCAGCCGACTAGGGACCTACAATGAGCAGTTCTTC
TRBJ1-3	TRBV28	-	-	CASSLLWGNSGNTIYF	TGTGCCAGCAGTTTATTGTGGGGGAACTCTGGAAACACCATATATTTT
TRBJ1-6	TRBV7-8	-	-	CASSSLPDSQSSYNSPLHF	TGTGCCAGCAGCTCTCTTCCGGACTCACAGAGCTCCTATAATTCACCCCTCCACTTT
TRBJ1-5	TRBV19	-	-	CALYRRSNQPQHF	TGTGCCTTATACCGACGGAGCAATCAGCCCCAGCATTTT
TRBJ2-2	TRBV2	-	-	CASSRQEGTGELFF	TGTGCCAGCTCTCGGCAGGAGGGCACCGGGGAGCTGTTTTTT
TRBJ2-4	TRBV6-1	-	-	CASSEVAGPGAKNIQYF	TGTGCCAGCAGTGAAGTTGCTGGACCAGGGGCCAAAAACATTCAGTACTTC
TRBJ1-4	TRBV4-2	few	-	CASSQEPQAEVLFF	TGTGCCAGCAGCCAAGAGCCCCAGGCGGAGGTACTGTTTTTT
TRBJ1-5	TRBV28	-	TRBD1	CASSVGQGGGQPQHF	TGTGCCAGCAGCGTCGGACAGGGCGGAGGTCAGCCCCAGCATTTT
TRBJ2-1	TRBV11-1	-	-	CASSLDENEQFF	TGTGCCAGCAGCTTAGACGAGAATGAGCAGTTCTTC
TRBJ2-1	TRBV11-1	-	TRBD1	CASSGTGYEQFF	TGTGCCAGCAGCGGGACAGGGTATGAGCAGTTCTTC
TRBJ2-7	TRBV6-5	few	-	CASRDIPHPGQYF	TGTGCCAGCCGGGACATCCCCCACCCCGGGCAGTACTTC
TRBJ2-1	TRBV18	-	-	CASSTTGDLLGSYNEQFF	TGTGCCAGCTCTACGACAGGTGATCTTCTGGGCTCCTACAATGAGCAGTTCTTC
TRBJ1-5	TRBV6-4	-	-	CASSLRGGGNQPQHF	TGTGCCAGCAGTTTGAGAGGTGGGGGCAATCAGCCCCAGCATTTT
TRBJ2-5	TRBV28	-	-	CASREPGGGETQYF	TGTGCCAGCAGAGAGCCAGGGGGGGGAGAGACCCAGTACTTC
TRBJ2-7	TRBV10-3	many	TRBD1	CAISGRDRANPYEQYF	TGTGCCATCAGTGGGAGGGACAGGGCGAATCCCTACGAGCAGTACTTC
TRBJ2-7	TRBV4-1	-	-	CASSAGPTTGSYEQYF	TGCGCCAGCAGCGCCGGCCCAACTACGGGCTCCTACGAGCAGTACTTC
TRBJ2-5	TRBV5-1	few	-	CASSFPSQGRETQYF	TGCGCCAGCAGCTTCCCCTCCCAGGGGCGGGAGACCCAGTACTTC
TRBJ2-5	TRBV7-6	-	-	CASSLAPPDKLETQYF	TGTGCCAGCAGCTTAGCGCCGCCAGACAAGCTAGAGACCCAGTACTTC
TRBJ2-5	TRBV4-1	few	-	CASSQAPPLGAQYF	TGCGCCAGCAGCCAAGCCCCCCCATTAGGGGCCCAGTACTTC
TRBJ2-3	TRBV30	-	TRBD1	CAWSRQGAPSTDTQYF	TGTGCCTGGAGTCGCCAGGGGGCTCCTAGCACAGATACGCAGTATTTT
TRBJ2-7	TRBV5-1	-	-	CASSPAGHISYEQYF	TGCGCCAGCAGTCCGGCCGGCCACATCTCCTACGAGCAGTACTTC
TRBJ1-5	TRBV4-2	-	-	CASSQDWSSNQPQHF	TGTGCCAGCAGCCAAGATTGGTCCTCCAATCAGCCCCAGCATTTT
TRBJ2-7	TRBV11-2	few	TRBD2	CASSPQRDTISEQYF	TGTGCCAGCAGCCCGCAGCGGGATACAATCAGCGAGCAGTACTTC
TRBJ2-7	TRBV5-1	many	TRBD1	CASSPRQGSSYEQYF	TGCGCCAGCAGCCCAAGACAGGGGAGCTCCTACGAGCAGTACTTC
TRBJ2-7	TRBV2	-	-	CASSVPNVPYEQYF	TGTGCCAGCAGTGTCCCCAACGTCCCCTACGAGCAGTACTTC
TRBJ2-7	TRBV18	-	-	CASSPSRLPHEQYF	TGTGCCAGCTCACCAAGCCGGTTACCCCACGAGCAGTACTTC
TRBJ2-7	TRBV19	few	-	CASSFTESSYEQYF	TGTGCCAGTAGTTTCACAGAGAGCTCCTACGAGCAGTACTTC
TRBJ1-4	TRBV7-8	-	-	CASSPDRGREEKLFF	TGTGCCAGCAGCCCAGACAGAGGGAGGGAAGAAAAACTGTTTTTT
TRBJ2-1	TRBV6-5	-	TRBD2	CASSRVSGSYNEQFF	TGTGCCAGCAGCCGAGTTAGCGGGAGCTACAATGAGCAGTTCTTC
TRBJ1-2	TRBV19	-	TRBD1	CASRKGAPSNYGYTF	TGTGCCAGTAGGAAGGGGGCCCCTTCTAACTATGGCTACACCTTC
TRBJ2-3	TRBV5-1	-	-	CASSLDQADTQYF	TGCGCCAGCAGCTTGGACCAAGCAGATACGCAGTATTTT
TRBJ2-2	TRBV19	-	-	CASEAMWGSAGELFF	TGTGCCAGTGAGGCCATGTGGGGTTCGGCCGGGGAGCTGTTTTTT
TRBJ2-3	TRBV11-2	-	-	CASSFTGTDTQYF	TGTGCCAGCAGCTTCACAGGTACAGATACGCAGTATTTT
TRBJ1-5	TRBV5-8	-	TRBD1	CASSYVGGSDINQPQHF	TGTGCCAGCAGCTACGTAGGGGGCTCGGATATCAATCAGCCCCAGCATTTT
TRBJ1-5	TRBV6-1	-	TRBD1	CASKFLGTGLQPQHF	TGTGCCAGCAAGTTCTTGGGGACAGGGCTTCAGCCCCAGCATTTT
TRBJ2-1	TRBV7-2	-	-	CASSLGRLAYNEQFF	TGTGCCAGCAGCTTAGGTCGGCTAGCGTACAATGAGCAGTTCTTC
TRBJ2-1	TRBV10-2	-	-	CASSESSEQFF	TGCGCCAGCAGTGAGTCAAGTGAGCAGTTCTTC
TRBJ2-3	TRBV11-3	-	-	CASSLSAAAATDTQYF	TGTGCCAGCAGCTTATCGGCGGCGGCAGCCACAGATACGCAGTATTTT
TRBJ1-1	TRBV6-5	-	-	CASTRRPGRHTEAFF	TGTGCCAGCACCCGCCGCCCAGGGAGGCACACTGAAGCTTTCTTT
TRBJ2-7	TRBV28	-	-	CASSLYNSDEQYF	TGTGCCAGCAGTTTATACAATTCGGACGAGCAGTACTTC